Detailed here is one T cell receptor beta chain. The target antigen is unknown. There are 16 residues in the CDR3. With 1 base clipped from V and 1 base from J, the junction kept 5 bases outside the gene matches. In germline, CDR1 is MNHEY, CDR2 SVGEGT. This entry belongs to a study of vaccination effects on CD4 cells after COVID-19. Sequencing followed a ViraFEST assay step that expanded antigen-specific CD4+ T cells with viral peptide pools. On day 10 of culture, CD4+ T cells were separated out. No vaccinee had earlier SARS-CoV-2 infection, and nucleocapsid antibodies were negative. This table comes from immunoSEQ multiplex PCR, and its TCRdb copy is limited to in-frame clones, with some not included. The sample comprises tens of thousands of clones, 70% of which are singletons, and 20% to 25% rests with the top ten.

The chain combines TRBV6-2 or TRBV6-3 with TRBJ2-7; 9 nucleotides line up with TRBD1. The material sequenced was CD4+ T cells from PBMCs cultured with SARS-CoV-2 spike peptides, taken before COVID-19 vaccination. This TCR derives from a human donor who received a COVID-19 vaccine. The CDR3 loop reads CASSYLGQGGSYEQYF. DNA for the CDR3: TGTGCCAGCAGTTACTTGGGACAGGGAGGATCCTACGAGCAGTACTTC.